These 20 T cell receptor beta chains were all obtained from the same sample, sequenced in a study of T cell clonotyping in hematopoietic cell transplantation. Using immunoSEQ multiplex PCR, the repertoire was profiled, and TCRdb retains in-frame clones only, with some absent. The sample yields roughly 15,000 clones, about 60% seen once. Sequenced input: PBMCs. These receptors came from a human donor who either received an allogeneic hematopoietic cell transplant for a myeloid malignancy or was a related donor (not recorded which). Some clones in this sample may be carry-over from other donors' samples.

V gene TRBV5-6 combines with J gene TRBJ1-1; D is perhaps TRBD1 (6 bases). CDR3 length equals 16 residues. The ends were cut back, 3 bases at V and 0 bases at J, with 15 bases in the middle. CDR1 is SGHDT and CDR2 is YYEEEE in the germline V gene. DNA of the CDR3: TGTGCCAGCAGCTCGCGAGACAGGTTTTTGAACACTGAAGCTTTCTTT. Amino acid sequence: CASSSRDRFLNTEAFF.

Worth noting for this clone: Mismatch with germline at one junction end may stem from a read error. The V call is TRBV30, the J call TRBJ1-2, with D perhaps matching TRBD1 (6 bases). The CDR3 spans 16 residues. The germline CDR1 and CDR2 sequences are GTSNPN and SVGIG (reference sequence). The CDR3 spells CAWSYTSGTLNYDYTF. CDR3 DNA sequence: TGTGCCTGGAGCTACACTTCCGGGACACTTAACTATGACTACACCTTC.

The genes are TRBV20-1 and TRBJ2-7; D unresolved. CDR1 and CDR2 from the germline V gene are DFQATT and SNEGSKA (reference sequence). V gave up 3 bases and J gave up 3 bases, with 6 bases separating them. The CDR3 contains 11 residues. In DNA, the CDR3 is TGCAGTGCTAGGGAAGTCTACGAGCAGTACTTC. Amino acid sequence: CSAREVYEQYF.

The V gene is TRBV4-3, the J gene TRBJ2-5; 8 nucleotides match TRBD1. V lost 0 bases and J lost 4; bases outside the gene matches: 4. Germline CDR1 reads LGHNA; CDR2 reads YSLEER. CDR3 length: 15 residues. DNA for the CDR3: TGCGCCAGCAGCCAAGATAGACAGGGGTTAGAGACCCAGTACTTC. It yields the protein CASSQDRQGLETQYF.

This clone occurred once. The chain joins TRBV6-5 to TRBJ1-3, with D possibly being TRBD1 (5 bases). Trimming shortened V by 5 bases and J by 0 bases, and 11 bases separated the two germline ends. Germline values: CDR1 MNHEY, CDR2 SVGAGI. This CDR3 is built from 15 residues. Here the CDR3 reads CASSRTGNSGNTIYF. The CDR3 DNA sequence: TGTGCCAGCAGTCGCACAGGCAACTCTGGAAACACCATATATTTT.

This chain connects TRBV30 to TRBJ1-5, with no clear D. TRBJ2-3 explains the end of the DNA better; the J call may be wrong. CDR3 length equals 12 residues. Per the germline V gene, CDR1 is GTSNPN and CDR2 is SVGIG (reference sequence). The CDR3 protein is CAWSGQYQPQYF. The CDR3 bases are TGTGCCTGGAGTGGGCAGTATCAGCCCCAGTATTTT.

This clone ranks as medium-sized (0.01 to 0.1%). This chain connects TRBV29-1 to TRBJ2-1; perhaps TRBD1 as D (6 bases). Germline V lookup: CDR1 SQVTM, CDR2 ANQGSEA. V gave up 4 bases and J gave up 10 bases, with 14 bases separating them. The CDR3 is 12 residues long. The chain's CDR3 is CSVAPQGEEQFF. The CDR3, as DNA: TGCAGCGTTGCGCCACAGGGAGAGGAGCAGTTCTTC.

The chain recombines TRBV21-1 with TRBJ2-2; the D call of TRBD2 is as the table states it, not checked on the DNA. TRBV21-1 constitutes a pseudogene. The CDR3 totals 17 residues. This CDR3 is CASSKEENTSCPGELFF. The CDR3 bases are TGTGCCAGCAGCAAAGAGGAGAACACCAGCTGTCCCGGGGAGCTGTTTTTT.

With respect to this clone: Compared with germline, one end of the junction differs, possibly owing to a read error. The rearrangement uses TRBV5-1 and TRBJ1-4, with 8 nucleotides matching TRBD1. Germline lookup yields CDR1 SGHRS and CDR2 YFSETQ. The CDR3 is made up of 14 amino acids. In DNA form, the CDR3 reads TGCGCCAGCAGCCCGGGACAGGCCCGTGAAGAACTGTTTTTT. This sequence encodes CASSPGQAREELFF.

This chain connects TRBV29-1 to TRBJ2-7, with a weak D call TRBD2 (5 bases). The CDR3 length is 12 residues. CDR1 and CDR2 from the germline V gene are SQVTM and ANQGSEA. V lost 7 bases to trimming and J lost 3 bases, with 13 bases between them. CDR3 in amino acids: CSAGRGRYEQYF. As DNA, the CDR3 is TGCAGCGCCGGAAGAGGGCGCTACGAGCAGTACTTC.

The rearrangement uses TRBV4-1 and TRBJ2-3; 12 nucleotides match TRBD2. Trimming cost V 8 bases and J 5 bases; bases outside gene matches: 8. CDR1 is MGHRA, CDR2 YSYEKL, per germline. The CDR3 loop spans 15 amino acids. The chain's CDR3 is CASGRLAGEGDTQYF. The CDR3, as DNA: TGCGCCAGCGGGAGACTAGCGGGAGAGGGAGATACGCAGTATTTT.

The chain couples TRBV28 to TRBJ1-5; tentative D call: TRBD1 (6 bases). Germline loops: CDR1 MDHEN, CDR2 SYDVKM. This CDR3 contains 12 residues. Trimming left V 7 bases short and J 2 bases short, with 6 bases between. This CDR3 is CASKGGNQPQHF. As DNA, the CDR3 is TGTGCCAGCAAGGGGGGCAATCAGCCCCAGCATTTT.

V gene TRBV10-3 combines with J gene TRBJ1-4; unclear D gene. The CDR3 sequence is 13 residues long. Germline assignment: CDR1 ENHRY and CDR2 SYGVKD. With 2 bases removed from V and 11 bases from J, the gap between germline ends came to 12 bases. The CDR3 loop is CAISEERVGKLFF. In nucleotides, the CDR3 is TGTGCCATCAGTGAGGAAAGGGTCGGGAAACTGTTTTTT.

This chain's CDR3 is CAWSALRASGNTIYF. The DNA of the CDR3 is TGTGCCTGGAGTGCGTTGAGGGCATCAGGAAACACCATATATTTT. The gene calls are TRBV30 and TRBJ1-3; D is unresolved. V was cut by 1 base and J by 4 bases, with 14 bases left in between. The CDR3 length is 15 residues. The V gene's germline CDR1 is GTSNPN and CDR2 SVGIG (reference sequence).

This clone was detected only a few times. This sequence joins TRBV5-1 and TRBJ1-1; D possibly corresponds to TRBD1 (6 bases). The germline V gene has CDR1 SGHRS and CDR2 YFSETQ. The CDR3 runs 15 residues. V was trimmed by 0 bases and J by 4 bases, leaving 13 bases between them. The CDR3 loop is CASSLGGGAGTEAFF. CDR3 bases: TGCGCCAGCAGCTTGGGGGGGGGCGCGGGCACTGAAGCTTTCTTT.

This clone was found a few times. This sequence joins TRBV13 and TRBJ2-5, with 7 bases identical to TRBD1. The assigned J gene may be wrong: the sequence end matches TRBJ2-7 better. The V gene's germline CDR1 is PRHDT and CDR2 FYEKMQ (reference sequence). The CDR3 runs 13 residues. The CDR3 sequence: CASSSTGAYEQYF. As DNA, the CDR3 is TGTGCCAGCAGCTCAACAGGGGCCTACGAGCAGTACTTC.

The V gene is TRBV7-2, the J gene TRBJ1-1, with D unresolved. Looked up from germline, CDR1 is SGHTA and CDR2 is FQGNSA. Trimming pared 4 bases from V and 4 bases from J, leaving 10 bases between. The CDR3 totals 13 residues. CDR3 sequence reads: CASSYPGRTEAFF. CDR3 in DNA: TGTGCCAGCAGCTACCCAGGTCGCACTGAAGCTTTCTTT.

The chain joins TRBV2 to TRBJ2-7; D call uncertain. The CDR3 consists of 12 residues. Trimming took 2 bases from V and 5 from J, leaving 7 bases between them. CDR1 is SNHLY and CDR2 is FYNNEI in the germline V gene. The CDR3 is CASSESLDEQYF. For the CDR3, the DNA is TGTGCCAGCAGTGAATCCCTGGACGAGCAGTACTTC.

The V call is TRBV30, the J call TRBJ1-5; TRBD1 might be the D (5 bases). The germline gives CDR1 GTSNPN, CDR2 SVGIG (reference sequence). V lost 2 bases, J lost 2 bases, and 10 bases lay in between. The length of the CDR3 is 14 residues. As DNA, the CDR3 is TGTGCCTGGAGTTACAGGAGCGGCAATCAGCCCCAGCATTTT. Translation: CAWSYRSGNQPQHF.

The J gene is TRBJ1-5, the V gene TRBV10-3; 10 bases fit TRBD1. Unmatched junction bases numbered 4, after V lost 10 bases and J lost 4 bases. This CDR3 is 13 amino acids long. The germline V gene encodes CDR1 ENHRY and CDR2 SYGVKD. The CDR3 spells CATGTGVNQPQHF. The CDR3 DNA reads as TGTGCCACCGGGACAGGGGTTAATCAGCCCCAGCATTTT.